These 9 T cell receptor beta chains originate from one sample sequenced in a study of cytomegalovirus exposure and HLA in healthy donors (dated by TCRdb to about 2017). Library preparation was by the immunoSEQ multiplex PCR assay. TCRdb took over this immuneACCESS table, retaining in-frame rearrangements with V and J assigned. Such tables are incomplete; in checked studies, under half of the missing clones stem from an unresolved V gene, and the remainder is unexplained. The sample includes around 190,000 clones, with about 81% observed a single time. Roughly 1.2% of the sample belongs to the ten largest clones. Sequenced: PBMCs. The receptors derive from a woman in her twenties or thirties in good health and CMV-seronegative.

The chain's CDR3 is CASSVGGNTGELFF. In DNA form, the CDR3 reads TGTGCCAGCAGCGTCGGAGGGAACACCGGGGAGCTGTTTTTT. The chain combines TRBV9 with TRBJ2-2, with D perhaps matching TRBD2 (5 bases). Trimming stripped 2 bases from V and 1 base from J, with 6 bases between. The CDR3 consists of 14 residues. From germline, CDR1 is SGDLS and CDR2 YYNGEE.

The sample holds a few counts of this clone. The CDR3 here is CASSERMNGYTF. The CDR3, as DNA: TGTGCCAGCAGTGAGAGGATGAATGGCTACACCTTC. The chain has TRBV6-1 and TRBJ1-2; D is unclear. Trimming removed 3 bases from V and 6 bases from J, with 8 bases in between. This CDR3 has 12 residues. The germline V gene encodes CDR1 MNHNS and CDR2 SASEGT.

This chain connects TRBV19 to TRBJ2-1, with 8 bases aligning to TRBD1. In germline, CDR1 is LNHDA, CDR2 SQIVND (reference sequence). The CDR3 has 14 residues. After removal of 5 bases from V and 8 bases from J, the junction contained 8 bases not matched to a gene. In nucleotides, the CDR3 is TGTGCCAGTAGTCCACGACAGGGGAAGGATGAGCAGTTCTTC. Protein product: CASSPRQGKDEQFF.

The V gene is TRBV10-1, the J gene TRBJ2-3; D possibly corresponds to TRBD2 (5 bases). Per germline, CDR1 WNHNN and CDR2 SYGVQD (reference sequence). Trimming cost V 6 bases and J 0 bases, with 19 bases left between them. This CDR3 comprises 17 residues. CDR3 coding DNA: TGCGCCAGCAGCGCCGTCGGGATGCCGGGAAGCACAGATACGCAGTATTTT. Amino acids: CASSAVGMPGSTDTQYF.

This chain joins TRBV7-9 and TRBJ1-1; tentatively, D is TRBD1 (5 bases). The germline V gene encodes CDR1 SEHNR and CDR2 FQNEAQ (reference sequence). The CDR3 runs to 12 residues. V shed 3 bases and J shed 10 bases, with 12 bases lying between them. The CDR3 sequence: CASSFRQGTAFF. DNA of the CDR3: TGTGCCAGCAGCTTTCGGCAGGGCACAGCTTTCTTT.

The rearrangement joins TRBV9 to TRBJ1-1, with 7 bases fitting TRBD1. This CDR3 has 15 residues. Per the germline V gene, CDR1 is SGDLS and CDR2 is YYNGEE. J gave up 2 bases and V 2 bases, and 6 bases lay outside the gene matches. CDR3 sequence reads: CASSVGTVANTEAFF. DNA of the CDR3: TGTGCCAGCAGCGTCGGGACAGTTGCTAACACTGAAGCTTTCTTT.

This chain links TRBV18 with TRBJ1-1; TRBD1 might be the D (6 bases). Germline CDR1 and CDR2: KGHSH and LQKENI. The CDR3 has 13 residues. V was cut by 2 bases and J by 9 bases, with 13 bases left in between. The CDR3 spells CASSPSNRAKAFF. The CDR3 DNA is TGTGCCAGCTCACCATCGAACAGGGCTAAAGCTTTCTTT.

The chain uses TRBV18 and TRBJ2-7; maybe TRBD2 (6 bases). Per germline, CDR1 KGHSH and CDR2 LQKENI. V lost 0 bases to trimming and J lost 3 bases, with 15 bases between them. The CDR3 is 16 residues long. CDR3 amino acids: CASSPPRDSVGYEQYF. DNA of the CDR3: TGTGCCAGCTCACCACCGAGGGACTCCGTTGGCTACGAGCAGTACTTC.

The V and J genes are TRBV14 and TRBJ1-2, with unresolved D. Germline V lookup: CDR1 SGHDN, CDR2 FVKESK. The CDR3 loop spans 14 amino acids. V gave up 1 base and J gave up 8 bases, with 14 bases separating them. The CDR3 loop reads CASSQVAPSGGYTF. In nucleotides, the CDR3 is TGTGCCAGCAGCCAAGTCGCTCCTTCGGGGGGCTACACCTTC.